This TCR beta chain was obtained from a study of identical twins. From germline, CDR1 is MNHNS and CDR2 SASEGT. Trimming left V 7 bases short and J 6 bases short, with 19 bases between. This CDR3 is built from 15 residues. TCRdb itself ran the 5' RACE reads through MiXCR, one entry per CDR3 protein. The sample includes just over 500,000 distinct CDR3 sequences, 20% to 25% of them seen just once. These data also formed part of another study, on T cells expressing NK-cell markers.

The source is a woman between 18 and 30 years old in good health. Source material: CD4+ T cells sorted from blood. The V and J genes are TRBV6-1 and TRBJ1-5; D is ambiguous. CDR3 sequence reads: CASTTYLRSAQPQHF. In nucleotides, the CDR3 is TGTGCCAGCACCACTTACCTCAGATCTGCTCAGCCCCAGCATTTT.